These T cell receptor beta chains were read from a single sample in a study of blood T cells in healthy people across ages. TCRdb used MiXCR to reprocess the 5' RACE reads, holding one entry per CDR3 protein. Among about 1.8 million distinct CDR3 sequences listed, around 50% were seen once. The specimen was blood. These TCRs come from a woman in her 40s in good health. CDR3s include the opening cysteine and the closing phenylalanine or tryptophan. D genes are given only for firm matches. Clone size is given for some rows only: seen once, a few or many times, or a class if the clone is expanded.

NA	TRBV5-1	NA	TRBJ2-1	TGCGCCAGCAGCTTCCGGGACATCAACAATGAGCAGTTCTTC	CASSFRDINNEQFF
NA	TRBV7-8	TRBD2	TRBJ2-3	TGTGCCAGCAGCTCCCGGACTAGCGGGCAGGGAGGCTTTACAGATACGCAGTATTTT	CASSSRTSGQGGFTDTQYF
NA	TRBV20-1	TRBD1	TRBJ2-1	TGCAGTGCCATCAAGGACAGGGGGCCTTACAAGGAGCAGTTCTTC	CSAIKDRGPYKEQFF
NA	TRBV2	NA	TRBJ2-5	TGTGCCAGCAGTGAGAATACGGGACGGGAGACCCAGTACTTC	CASSENTGRETQYF
NA	TRBV6-2/TRBV6-3	NA	TRBJ2-7	TGTGCCAGCAGTTTCAGACGAAGCTCCTACGAGCAGTACTTC	CASSFRRSSYEQYF
NA	TRBV7-9	NA	TRBJ2-7	TGTGCCAGCAGCCAAACAGGGAAGTCCTACAATGAGCAGTACTTC	CASSQTGKSYNEQYF
few	TRBV20-1	NA	TRBJ2-4	TGCAGTGCTAGATATGTTACAGAAAACATTCAGTACTTC	CSARYVTENIQYF
NA	TRBV7-2	NA	TRBJ2-5	TGTGCCAACAGCCCGCGACAGAACAATCAAGAGACCCAGTACTTC	CANSPRQNNQETQYF
many	TRBV29-1	NA	TRBJ2-5	TGCAGCGTTGCCGGTCTAGTCCAAGAGACCCAGTACTTC	CSVAGLVQETQYF
NA	TRBV10-2	NA	TRBJ1-2	TGCGCCAGCAGTGAGGACAGGCCAAATGGCTACACCTTC	CASSEDRPNGYTF
NA	TRBV27	NA	TRBJ2-1	TGTGCCAGCAGTTTATCTCAAAGCTCCTACAATGAGCAGTTCTTC	CASSLSQSSYNEQFF
NA	TRBV27	NA	TRBJ1-5	TGTGCCAGCAGTTTATATTCCAGCAATCAGCCCCAGCATTTT	CASSLYSSNQPQHF
NA	TRBV20-1	NA	TRBJ2-1	TGCAGTACTAACACTAGGTCCTACAATGAGCAGTTCTTC	CSTNTRSYNEQFF
NA	TRBV25-1	NA	TRBJ1-6	TGTGCCAGCAGTTCCCATACAGGGCTGGCGGATAATTCACCCCTCCACTTT	CASSSHTGLADNSPLHF
few	TRBV15	NA	TRBJ1-2	TGTGCCACCAGCAGAGATCGAAGGGACTATGGCTACACCTTC	CATSRDRRDYGYTF
NA	TRBV12-3/TRBV12-4	TRBD1	TRBJ1-4	TGTGCCAGCAGTGTTAGGGACAGTAATGAAAAACTGTTTTTT	CASSVRDSNEKLFF
NA	TRBV6-5	NA	TRBJ2-3	TGTGCCAGCAGTTACTCCGGGGGTTGGGATACGCAGTATTTT	CASSYSGGWDTQYF
NA	TRBV4-3	NA	TRBJ1-2	TGCGCCAGCAGCCAAGCAGATAATATTAACTATGGCTACACCTTC	CASSQADNINYGYTF
NA	TRBV28	NA	TRBJ1-5	TGTGCCAGCAGTTTAATTGGCGGGATTCGGCAGCCCCAACATTTT	CASSLIGGIRQPQHF
NA	TRBV20-1	NA	TRBJ2-4	TGCAGTGCTGTCGACAGGAACATTCAGTACTTC	CSAVDRNIQYF
NA	TRBV7-3	TRBD2	TRBJ2-3	TGTGCCAGCAGCTTAATAGGGACTAGCGGCACAGATACGCAGTATTTT	CASSLIGTSGTDTQYF
few	TRBV29-1	NA	TRBJ1-2	TGCAGCGCCGAAGGCGACTATGGCTACACCTTC	CSAEGDYGYTF
NA	TRBV28	TRBD1	TRBJ1-6	TGTGCCAGCAGTTTCGTTAGGGGGCGATCGTGGAATTCACCCCTCCACTTT	CASSFVRGRSWNSPLHF
NA	TRBV9	NA	TRBJ2-1	TGTGCCAGCAGCGGGACCGGGACCGACTACAATGAGCAGTTCTTC	CASSGTGTDYNEQFF
few	TRBV4-3	NA	TRBJ2-6	TGCGCCAGCAGCCAAGAGGGACGGATCTCTGGGGCCAACGTCCTGACTTTC	CASSQEGRISGANVLTF